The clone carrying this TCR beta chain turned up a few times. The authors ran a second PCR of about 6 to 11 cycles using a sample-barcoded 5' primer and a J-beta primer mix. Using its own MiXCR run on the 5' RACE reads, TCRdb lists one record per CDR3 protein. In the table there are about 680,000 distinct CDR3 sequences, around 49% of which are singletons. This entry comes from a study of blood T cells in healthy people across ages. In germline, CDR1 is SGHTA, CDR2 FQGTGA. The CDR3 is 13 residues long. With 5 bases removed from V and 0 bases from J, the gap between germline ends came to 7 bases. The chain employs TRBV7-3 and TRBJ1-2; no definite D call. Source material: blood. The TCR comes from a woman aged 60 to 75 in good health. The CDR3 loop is CASSAPTNYGYTF. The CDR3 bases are TGTGCCAGCAGCGCTCCAACTAACTATGGCTACACCTTC.